This TCR beta chain was observed in a study of breast tumors, draining lymph nodes, adjacent tissues. Germline V gene data show CDR1 as MNHNS and CDR2 as SASEGT. This CDR3 has 10 amino acids. Study-wide points: Data only fit, rather than demonstrated, lymph node origin of most tumor T cells. Luminal-like breast cancer showed significantly greater tumor-nontumor repertoire similarity than basal-like breast cancer did.

Samples came from axillary lymph nodes draining the breast cancer. The table lists this clonotype with a count of one. Its target is not known. This may stem from a read error, because a much larger clone lies one nucleotide away. TCRdb called the multiplex PCR reads again in MiXCR, with one record for every CDR3 protein. The repertoire includes some 150,000 distinct CDR3 sequences, approximately 20% of them detected once, and about 2.6% sits in the top ten. The source of this sequence is a female donor with breast cancer. Some clones in this sample may be carry-over from other donors' samples. The chain links TRBV6-1 to TRBJ2-5; D unclear. What was sequenced was axillary lymph node tissue. This CDR3 is CACRMGTQYF. CDR3 DNA: TGTGCCTGCAGGATGGGGACCCAGTACTTC.